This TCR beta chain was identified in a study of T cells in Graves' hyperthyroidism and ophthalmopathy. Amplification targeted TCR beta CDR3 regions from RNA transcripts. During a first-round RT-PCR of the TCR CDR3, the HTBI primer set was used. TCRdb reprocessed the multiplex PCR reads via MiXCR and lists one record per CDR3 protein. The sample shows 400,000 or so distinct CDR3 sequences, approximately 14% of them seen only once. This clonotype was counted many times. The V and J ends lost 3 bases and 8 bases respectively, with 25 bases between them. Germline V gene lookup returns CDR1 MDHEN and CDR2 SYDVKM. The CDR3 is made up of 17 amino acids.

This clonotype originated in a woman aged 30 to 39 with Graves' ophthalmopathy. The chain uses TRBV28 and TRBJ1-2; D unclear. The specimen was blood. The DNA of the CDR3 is TGTGCCAGCAGTTTTAGCTTTTACTTCACTCCCCGTCAGGGCTACACCTTC. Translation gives CASSFSFYFTPRQGYTF.